The source of this T cell receptor beta chain is a study of blood T cell repertoires in COVID-19. The overall study: There were acute and convalescent COVID-19 samples, and they came from the United States, Italy and Spain. Sources were T cells, B-cell-depleted T cells, or PBMCs; the material itself was cDNA or gDNA.

The CDR3 spans 12 residues. Germline V gene sequence: CDR1 SNHLY, CDR2 FYNNEI. V lost 8 bases, J lost 0 bases, and 5 bases lay in between. In the authors' workflow: For nucleated cells, counts were estimated from reference gene primer amplification. Method: immunoSEQ multiplex PCR; TCRdb's copy keeps in-frame clones and lacks some. V and J calls plus clone size are reproduced from that table; the DNA served to infer D and trimming. Of approximately 82,000 clones in the sample, approximately 80% were seen once. V usage is TRBV2 and J usage is TRBJ1-3, with D hard to call. The TCR was taken from a human donor in a cohort sampled during active COVID-19. Sequenced input: peripheral blood. CDR3 residues: CASVSSGNTIYF. The CDR3 region has the DNA TGTGCCAGCGTGAGCTCTGGAAACACCATATATTTT.